Below, 8 T cell receptor beta chains from the same sample are listed, as sequenced in a study of T-cell memory formation after mild COVID-19. TCRdb independently ran MiXCR on the 5' RACE reads; one entry per CDR3 protein. The sample carries 100,000 to 150,000 distinct CDR3 sequences, about 15% recorded once. Sequenced material: PBMCs or a T cell subset sorted from them (not recorded which). The receptors were gathered from an adult woman who had mild COVID-19 (a few samples of this study predate the infection). Cell type and time point are not known.

This clonotype appeared once. The CDR3 coding sequence is TGTGCCACCAGCGGCTCGCATGGCCACAATGAGCAGTTCTTC. The encoded protein is CATSGSHGHNEQFF. This sequence joins TRBV15 and TRBJ2-1, with unresolved D. Trimming cost V 5 bases and J 5 bases, with 13 bases left between them. In germline, CDR1 is LNHNV, CDR2 YYDKDF (reference sequence). This CDR3 has 14 residues.

The rearrangement joins TRBV12-3 or TRBV12-4 to TRBJ1-2; D is unclear. The CDR3 extends over 12 amino acids. The V and J ends lost 3 bases and 8 bases respectively, with 10 bases between them. CDR3 DNA: TGTGCCAGCAGTTTCTCCTCACTGGGCTACACCTTC. Residues: CASSFSSLGYTF.

Note on this clonotype: The conserved final phenylalanine or tryptophan is absent from the CDR3, which likely points to a read error. Because the CDR3's place on the DNA is in doubt, the DNA is left out and the CDR3 is given as listed by TCRdb. V is TRBV2 and J is TRBJ2-1. Germline CDR1 reads SNHLY; CDR2 reads FYNNEI. The CDR3 sequence runs 10 residues, both termini included. CDR3 sequence: CASSEGSWEG.

The chain carries TRBV7-2 and TRBJ2-3, with D tentatively TRBD1 or TRBD2 (6 bases each). CDR1 SGHTA and CDR2 FQGNSA come from the germline V gene. Between the trimmed V and J ends, which lost 6 bases and 6 bases, there was a span of 19 bases. The CDR3 contains 15 residues. DNA for the CDR3: TGTGCCAGCAGTCCGGGGGCAGGGGCTGGGGATACGCAGTATTTT. As protein: CASSPGAGAGDTQYF.

This clonotype was counted between two and nine times. CDR3 DNA sequence: TGTGCCAGCAGTTTAAATAATTCACCCCTCCACTTT. This sequence encodes CASSLNNSPLHF. This chain links TRBV12-3 or TRBV12-4 with TRBJ1-6; no definite D call. There are 12 residues in the CDR3. V lost 2 bases and J lost 5, with 1 base in between.

CDR3 protein: CASSRLLAGTNTGELFF. CDR3 nucleotides: TGTGCCAGCTCTCGGCTTCTGGCAGGGACGAACACCGGGGAGCTGTTTTTT. This sequence joins TRBV18 and TRBJ2-2; possible D gene TRBD1, 5 bases. V shed 6 bases and J shed 0 bases, with 17 bases lying between them. In germline, CDR1 is KGHSH, CDR2 LQKENI. There are 17 residues in the CDR3.

A few counts support this clonotype. The CDR3 sequence is CATSHYGPPIYEQYF. In DNA, the CDR3 is TGTGCCACCAGTCATTATGGTCCCCCCATTTACGAGCAGTACTTC. The rearrangement uses TRBV24-1 and TRBJ2-7; D not certain. Germline V gene lookup returns CDR1 KGHDR and CDR2 SFDVKD. This CDR3 spans 15 amino acids. V lost 6 bases, J lost 4 bases, and 18 bases lay in between.

This clonotype was detected only a few times. J is TRBJ2-1 and V is TRBV5-1, with 9 bases aligning to TRBD1. The length of the CDR3 is 15 residues. The V gene's germline CDR1 is SGHRS and CDR2 YFSETQ. V was clipped by 3 bases and J by 6 bases; unmatched bases: 7. CDR3 nucleotide sequence: TGCGCCAGCAGCTGGGGACAGGGAGGGGTCAATGAGCAGTTCTTC. Its protein product is CASSWGQGGVNEQFF.